These 6 T cell receptor beta chains were all obtained from the same sample, sequenced in a study of Ad26.COV2.S vaccination and SARS-CoV-2 variants. Noted treatment: about 20 received Ad26.COV2.S at low or high dose, single or two shots; about 5 received placebo; per-sample allocation not given. At day 63 after the first vaccine or placebo injection, samples were drawn. TCRdb's copy holds only in-frame clones and misses some; the assay was immunoSEQ multiplex PCR. The profile shows 240,000 or so clones, roughly 88% of them singletons. The sample consisted of peripheral blood, taken in a trial of Ad26.COV2.S vaccine versus placebo. The receptors come from a person aged 18-65 years who received the Ad26.COV2.S COVID-19 vaccine or a placebo.

This chain joins TRBV27 and TRBJ1-4; 8 bases fit TRBD1. The CDR3 covers 15 residues. CDR1 is MNHEY and CDR2 is SMNVEV in the germline V gene (reference sequence). V lost 5 bases to trimming and J lost 4 bases; unmatched junction nucleotides: 6. CDR3 nucleotides: TGTGCCAGCAGTACTCGGGACAGGATTAATGAAAAACTGTTTTTT. It is translated as CASSTRDRINEKLFF.

The V call is TRBV6-1, the J call TRBJ1-3; D call uncertain. Between the trimmed V and J ends, which lost 3 bases and 0 bases, there was a span of 3 bases. Per germline, CDR1 MNHNS and CDR2 SASEGT. CDR3 size: 13 residues. CDR3 sequence (DNA): TGTGCCAGCAGTGATTTCTCTGGAAACACCATATATTTT. Translated, it gives CASSDFSGNTIYF.

The chain couples TRBV18 to TRBJ1-4, with D perhaps matching TRBD1 (6 bases). V lost 6 bases, J lost 6 bases, and 11 bases lay in between. Germline CDR1 is KGHSH and CDR2 is LQKENI. The CDR3 contains 13 residues. CDR3 in amino acids: CASSLQGYEKLFF. Here the CDR3 DNA reads TGTGCCAGCTCGCTACAGGGTTATGAAAAACTGTTTTTT.

The chain recombines TRBV28 with TRBJ1-6, with D perhaps TRBD1 (6 bases). The length of the CDR3 is 12 residues. CDR1 MDHEN and CDR2 SYDVKM come from the germline V gene. The ends were cut back, 5 bases at V and 10 bases at J, with 9 bases in the middle. CDR3 loop: CASSGTGSPLHF. CDR3 nucleotide sequence: TGTGCCAGCAGTGGAACAGGGTCACCCCTCCACTTT. Supplemented by reference TRBV28 and TRBJ1-6, the full variable domain reads DVKVTQSSRYLVKRTGEKVFLECVQDMDHENMFWYRQDPGLGLRLIYFSYDVKMKEKGDIPEGYSVSREKKERFSLILESASTNQTSMYLCASSGTGSPLHFGNGTRLTVT.

The chain joins TRBV4-3 to TRBJ2-3; D call uncertain. CDR3 length equals 13 residues. Germline CDR1 LGHNA, CDR2 YSLEER. Trimming removed 3 bases at V and 6 bases at J, with 10 bases between. The CDR3: CASSQSKFDTQYF. DNA of the CDR3: TGCGCCAGCAGCCAGAGTAAGTTCGATACGCAGTATTTT.

This clone was found a few times. This chain uses TRBV5-1 with TRBJ1-5; 9 bases line up with TRBD1. There are 15 residues in the CDR3. V trimming: 0 bases; J trimming: 5 bases; junction bases outside the gene matches: 3. Germline V gene lookup returns CDR1 SGHRS and CDR2 YFSETQ. CDR3 protein: CASSLAGQGHQPQHF. The CDR3, as DNA: TGCGCCAGCAGCTTGGCGGGACAGGGCCATCAGCCCCAGCATTTT. Full variable domain (remainder filled in from reference TRBV5-1 and TRBJ1-5): KAGVTQTPRYLIKTRGQQVTLSCSPISGHRSVSWYQQTPGQGLQFLFEYFSETQRNKGNFPGRFSGRQFSNSRSEMNVSTLELGDSALYLCASSLAGQGHQPQHFGDGTRLSIL.